This TCR beta chain was profiled in a study of CD8 T cells in ankylosing spondylitis. Study-level findings and limits: Prior work had noted some motif variants in reactive arthritis blood and synovial fluid. The authors found the disease-linked clones to be CD8+ and relatively rare in peripheral blood. A motif in TCR beta, a set of 8 or 9 highly homologous variants, appeared characteristic of ankylosing spondylitis blood.

A word on this clonotype: The antigen is unknown.

Molecular-barcoded quantitative 5'-RACE produced these TCR beta libraries. From the 5' RACE reads, TCRdb called clonotypes with MiXCR, one entry per CDR3 protein. The table has about 360,000 distinct CDR3 sequences, 20% seen once. The germline gives CDR1 MNHEY, CDR2 SMNVEV (reference sequence). The CDR3 is made up of 14 amino acids. V dropped 2 bases and J dropped 1 base, with 6 bases sitting between them. The chain has TRBV27 and TRBJ2-1; D not resolved. Sequencing was done on a sample of blood, either unsorted or a sorted T cell fraction (not recorded which). The clonotype was recovered from a male donor with ankylosing spondylitis or in good health (not recorded which). CDR3 sequence (DNA): TGTGCCAGCAGTTTACAGGCTTCCTACAATGAGCAGTTCTTC. Residues: CASSLQASYNEQFF.